This entry describes one TCR beta chain. Its antigen is not known. Trimming took off 6 bases at V and 4 bases at J, with 13 bases between the two ends. The CDR3 contains 13 residues. TCRdb processed the reads anew with MiXCR; each CDR3 protein has one entry. The sample carries 550,000 to 700,000 distinct CDR3 sequences, around 40% recorded once. This record belongs to a study of T cell repertoires in cytomegalovirus infection. Study-wide context: Both recently identified HLA-C-restricted and well-studied HLA-B-restricted CMV epitopes were used in the study. Both CMV infection and a matching HLA type were indicated by public TCR beta signatures. Notes on the study in general: Identification of carriers of CMV plus the relevant HLA was performed using cumulative public TCR beta family frequency. Dominating the ex vivo response were TCR beta clonotypes that were CMV-specific and HLA-C-restricted.

The chain carries TRBV12-3 or TRBV12-4 and TRBJ2-7; D is unclear. This sequence was found in a human donor in good health (CMV status not recorded). Some clones in this sample may be carry-over from other donors' samples. The sequencing here drew on cultured PBMCs, taken from culture after CMV antigen stimulation. CDR3 DNA: TGTGCCAGCAGGCCCGGGCCAACTTACGAGCAGTACTTC. Protein sequence: CASRPGPTYEQYF.